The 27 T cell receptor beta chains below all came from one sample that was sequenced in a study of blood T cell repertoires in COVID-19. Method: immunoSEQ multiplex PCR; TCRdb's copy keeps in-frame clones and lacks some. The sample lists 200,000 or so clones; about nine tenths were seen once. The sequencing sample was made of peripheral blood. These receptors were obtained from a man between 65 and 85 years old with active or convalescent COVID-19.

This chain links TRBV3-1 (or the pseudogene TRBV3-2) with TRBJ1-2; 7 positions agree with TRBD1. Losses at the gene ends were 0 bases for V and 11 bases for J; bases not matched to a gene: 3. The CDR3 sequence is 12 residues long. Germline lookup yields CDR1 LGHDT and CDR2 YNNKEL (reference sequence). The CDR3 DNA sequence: TGTGCCAGCAGCCAAGATGACAGGGCTTACACCTTC. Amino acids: CASSQDDRAYTF.

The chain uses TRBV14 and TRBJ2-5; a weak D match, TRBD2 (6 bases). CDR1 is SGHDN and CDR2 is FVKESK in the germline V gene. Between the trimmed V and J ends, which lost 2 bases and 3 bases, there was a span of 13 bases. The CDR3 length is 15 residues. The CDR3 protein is CASSQRREREETQYF. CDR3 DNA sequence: TGTGCCAGCAGCCAAAGGAGGGAAAGGGAAGAGACCCAGTACTTC. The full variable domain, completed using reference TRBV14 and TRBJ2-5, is EAGVTQFPSHSVIEKGQTVTLRCDPISGHDNLYWYRRVMGKEIKFLLHFVKESKQDESGMPNNRFLAERTGGTYSTLKVQPAELEDSGVYFCASSQRREREETQYFGPGTRLLVL.

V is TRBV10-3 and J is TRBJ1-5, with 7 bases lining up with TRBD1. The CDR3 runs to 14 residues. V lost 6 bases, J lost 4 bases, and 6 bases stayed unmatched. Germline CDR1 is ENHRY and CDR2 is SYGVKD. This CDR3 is CAIRNGTDNQPQHF. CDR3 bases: TGTGCCATCAGAAATGGGACAGATAATCAGCCCCAGCATTTT.

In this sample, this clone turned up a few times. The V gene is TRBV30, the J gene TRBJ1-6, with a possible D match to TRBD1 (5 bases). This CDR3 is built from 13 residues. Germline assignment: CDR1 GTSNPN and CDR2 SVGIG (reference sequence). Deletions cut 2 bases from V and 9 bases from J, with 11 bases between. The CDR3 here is CAWSLETVSPLHF. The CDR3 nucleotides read TGTGCCTGGAGTTTGGAGACAGTTTCACCCCTCCACTTT.

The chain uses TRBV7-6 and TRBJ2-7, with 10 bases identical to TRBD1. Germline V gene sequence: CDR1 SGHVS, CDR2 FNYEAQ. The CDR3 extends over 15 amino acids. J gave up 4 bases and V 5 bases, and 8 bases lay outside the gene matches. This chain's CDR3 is CASSPRQGARYEQYF. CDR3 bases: TGTGCCAGCAGCCCGAGACAGGGGGCCAGATACGAGCAGTACTTC.

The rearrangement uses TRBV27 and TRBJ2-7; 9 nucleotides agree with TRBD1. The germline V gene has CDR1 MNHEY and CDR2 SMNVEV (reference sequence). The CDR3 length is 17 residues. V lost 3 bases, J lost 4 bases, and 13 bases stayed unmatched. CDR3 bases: TGTGCCAGCAGTTTCCAACGCCCGGGACAGGGATCATACGAGCAGTACTTC. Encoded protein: CASSFQRPGQGSYEQYF.

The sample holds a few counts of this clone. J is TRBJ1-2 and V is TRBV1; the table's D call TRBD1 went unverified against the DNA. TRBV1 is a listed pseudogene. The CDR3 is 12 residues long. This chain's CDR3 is CTSSHRLQGYTF. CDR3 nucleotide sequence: TGCACCAGCAGCCATAGACTCCAGGGTTACACCTTC.

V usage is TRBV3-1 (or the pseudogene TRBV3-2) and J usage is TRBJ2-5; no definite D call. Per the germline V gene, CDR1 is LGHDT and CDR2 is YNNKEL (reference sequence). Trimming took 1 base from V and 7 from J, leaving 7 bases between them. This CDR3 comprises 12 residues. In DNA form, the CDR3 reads TGTGCCAGCAGCCAAGTAATAGCGACCCAGTACTTC. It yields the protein CASSQVIATQYF.

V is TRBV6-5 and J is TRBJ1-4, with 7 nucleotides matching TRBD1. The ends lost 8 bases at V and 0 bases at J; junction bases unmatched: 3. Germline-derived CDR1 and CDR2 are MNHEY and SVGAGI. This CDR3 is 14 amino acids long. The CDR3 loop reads CASCTGATNEKLFF. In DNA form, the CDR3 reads TGTGCCAGCTGTACAGGGGCAACTAATGAAAAACTGTTTTTT.

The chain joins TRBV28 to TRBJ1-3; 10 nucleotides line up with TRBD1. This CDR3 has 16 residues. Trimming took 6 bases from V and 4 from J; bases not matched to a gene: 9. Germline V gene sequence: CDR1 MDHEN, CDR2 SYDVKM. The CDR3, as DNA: TGTGCCAGCAGGGGGACAGGGGAAGGGGCCGGAAACACCATATATTTT. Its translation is CASRGTGEGAGNTIYF.

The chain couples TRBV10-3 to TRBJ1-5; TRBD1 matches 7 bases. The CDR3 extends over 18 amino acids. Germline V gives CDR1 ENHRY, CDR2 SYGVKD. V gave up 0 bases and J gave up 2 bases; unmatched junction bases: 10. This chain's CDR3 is CAISESTPGDRGNQPQHF. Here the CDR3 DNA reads TGTGCCATCAGTGAGTCAACGCCGGGAGACAGGGGCAATCAGCCCCAGCATTTT.

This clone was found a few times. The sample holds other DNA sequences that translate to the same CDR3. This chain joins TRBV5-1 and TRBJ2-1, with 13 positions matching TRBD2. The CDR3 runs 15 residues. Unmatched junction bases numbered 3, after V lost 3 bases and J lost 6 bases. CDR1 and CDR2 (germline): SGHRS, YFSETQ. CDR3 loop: CASSSWTSGSNEQFF. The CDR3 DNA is TGCGCCAGCAGCTCCTGGACTAGCGGGAGCAATGAGCAGTTCTTC.

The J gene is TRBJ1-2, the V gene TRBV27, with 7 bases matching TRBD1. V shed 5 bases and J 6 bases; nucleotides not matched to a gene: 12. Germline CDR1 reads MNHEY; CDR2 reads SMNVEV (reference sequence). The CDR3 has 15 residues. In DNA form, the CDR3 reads TGTGCCAGCAGTCTAGGACAGGATCTAACTGATGGCTACACCTTC. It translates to CASSLGQDLTDGYTF.

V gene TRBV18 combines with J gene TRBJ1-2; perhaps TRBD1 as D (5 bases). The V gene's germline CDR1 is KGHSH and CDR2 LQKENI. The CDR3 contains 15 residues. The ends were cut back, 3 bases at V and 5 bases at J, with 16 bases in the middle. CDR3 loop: CASSPKTGPDYGYTF. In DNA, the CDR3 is TGTGCCAGCTCACCTAAAACAGGTCCCGATTATGGCTACACCTTC.

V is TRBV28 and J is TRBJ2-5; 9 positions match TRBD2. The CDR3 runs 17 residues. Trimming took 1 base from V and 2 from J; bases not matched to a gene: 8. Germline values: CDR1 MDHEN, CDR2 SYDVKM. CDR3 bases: TGTGCCAGCAGTTTATCGGTAGGACTAGCGATTCAAGAGACCCAGTACTTC. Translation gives CASSLSVGLAIQETQYF.

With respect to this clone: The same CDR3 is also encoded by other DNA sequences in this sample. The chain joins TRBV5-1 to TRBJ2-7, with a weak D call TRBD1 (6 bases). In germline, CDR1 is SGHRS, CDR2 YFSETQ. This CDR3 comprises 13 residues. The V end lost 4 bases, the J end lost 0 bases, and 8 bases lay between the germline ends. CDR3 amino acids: CASSPQGSYEQYF. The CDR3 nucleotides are TGCGCCAGCAGCCCACAGGGCTCCTACGAGCAGTACTTC. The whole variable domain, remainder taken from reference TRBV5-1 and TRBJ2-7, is KAGVTQTPRYLIKTRGQQVTLSCSPISGHRSVSWYQQTPGQGLQFLFEYFSETQRNKGNFPGRFSGRQFSNSRSEMNVSTLELGDSALYLCASSPQGSYEQYFGPGTRLTVT.

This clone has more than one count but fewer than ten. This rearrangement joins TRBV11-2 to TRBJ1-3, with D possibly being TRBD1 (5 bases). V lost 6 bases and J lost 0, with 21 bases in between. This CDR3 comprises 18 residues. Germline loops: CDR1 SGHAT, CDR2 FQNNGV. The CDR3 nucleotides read TGTGCCAGCAGTCTCTTGAGCGGAGGGGTTATCTCTGGAAACACCATATATTTT. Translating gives CASSLLSGGVISGNTIYF.

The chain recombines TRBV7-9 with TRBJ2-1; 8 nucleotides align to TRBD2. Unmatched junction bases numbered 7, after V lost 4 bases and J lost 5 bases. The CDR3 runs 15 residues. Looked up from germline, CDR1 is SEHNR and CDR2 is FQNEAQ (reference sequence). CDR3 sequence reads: CASSSLSGVNNEQFF. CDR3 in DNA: TGTGCCAGCAGCTCTCTTAGCGGGGTGAACAATGAGCAGTTCTTC. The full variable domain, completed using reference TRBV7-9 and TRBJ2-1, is DTGVSQNPRHKITKRGQNVTFRCDPISEHNRLYWYRQTLGQGPEFLTYFQNEAQLEKSRLLSDRFSAERPKGSFSTLEIQRTEQGDSAMYLCASSSLSGVNNEQFFGPGTRLTVL.

The CDR3, as DNA: TGTGCCAGCAGTTACTTGGGCCGGACAGGGACGTATGGCTACACCTTC. This translates into CASSYLGRTGTYGYTF. The chain links TRBV6-5 to TRBJ1-2, with 8 bases aligning to TRBD1. V was pared by 1 base and J by 5 bases, with 9 bases of the junction left unmatched. Germline V gene lookup returns CDR1 MNHEY and CDR2 SVGAGI. The CDR3 spans 16 residues.

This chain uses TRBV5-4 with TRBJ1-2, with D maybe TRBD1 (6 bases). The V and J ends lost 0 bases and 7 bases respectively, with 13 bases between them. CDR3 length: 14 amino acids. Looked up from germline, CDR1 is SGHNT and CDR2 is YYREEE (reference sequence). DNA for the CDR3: TGTGCCAGCAGCTTGGGGCAGGGGAGTCTTGGCTACACCTTC. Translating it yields CASSLGQGSLGYTF.

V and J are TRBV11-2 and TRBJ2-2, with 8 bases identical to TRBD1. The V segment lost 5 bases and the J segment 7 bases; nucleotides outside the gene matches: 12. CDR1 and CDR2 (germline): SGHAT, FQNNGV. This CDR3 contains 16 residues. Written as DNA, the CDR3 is TGTGCCAGCAGCCTAGGAAGCAGGGGGCTTGGCGGGGAGCTGTTTTTT. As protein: CASSLGSRGLGGELFF.

As DNA, the CDR3 is TGTGCCAGCAGCCGTGTAACCGGGGAGCTGTTTTTT. Protein product: CASSRVTGELFF. This chain connects TRBV12-3 or TRBV12-4 to TRBJ2-2; the D is unclear. V was pared by 6 bases and J by 5 bases, with 7 bases between. The CDR3 is 12 amino acids.

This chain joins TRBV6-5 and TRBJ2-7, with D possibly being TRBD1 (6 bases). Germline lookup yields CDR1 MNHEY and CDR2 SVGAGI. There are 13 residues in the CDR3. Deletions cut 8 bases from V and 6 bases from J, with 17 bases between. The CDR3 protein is CASRDNSRREQYF. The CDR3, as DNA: TGTGCCAGCCGGGACAACTCACGCCGCGAGCAGTACTTC.

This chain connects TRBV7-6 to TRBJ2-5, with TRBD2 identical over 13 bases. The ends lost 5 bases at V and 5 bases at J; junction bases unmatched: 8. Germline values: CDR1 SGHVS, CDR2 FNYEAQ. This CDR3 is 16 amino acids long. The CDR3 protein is CASSPTGLAGVETQYF. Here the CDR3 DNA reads TGTGCCAGCAGCCCGACCGGACTAGCGGGAGTTGAGACCCAGTACTTC.

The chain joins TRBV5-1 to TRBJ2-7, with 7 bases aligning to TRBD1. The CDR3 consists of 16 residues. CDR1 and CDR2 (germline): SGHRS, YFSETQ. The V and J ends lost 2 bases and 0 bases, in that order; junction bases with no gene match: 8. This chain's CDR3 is CASSFGTASISYEQYF. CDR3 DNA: TGCGCCAGCAGCTTTGGGACAGCCTCCATCTCCTACGAGCAGTACTTC.

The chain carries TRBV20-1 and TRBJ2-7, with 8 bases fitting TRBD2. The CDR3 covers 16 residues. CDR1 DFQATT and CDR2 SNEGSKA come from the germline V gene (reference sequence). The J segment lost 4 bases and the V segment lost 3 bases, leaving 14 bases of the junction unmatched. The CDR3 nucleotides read TGCAGTGCTAGTTTGATCACGGGAGGGCCGATGTACGAGCAGTACTTC. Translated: CSASLITGGPMYEQYF.

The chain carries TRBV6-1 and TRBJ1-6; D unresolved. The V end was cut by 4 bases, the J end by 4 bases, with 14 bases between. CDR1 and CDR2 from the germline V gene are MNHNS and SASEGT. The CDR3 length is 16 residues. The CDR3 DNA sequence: TGTGCCAGCAGTGGACTGAGTACATCATATAATTCACCCCTCCACTTT. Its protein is CASSGLSTSYNSPLHF.